The clone carrying this T cell receptor beta chain came up many times. Its antigen remains unknown. The CDR3 is made up of 13 amino acids. CDR1 and CDR2 (germline): SGHTA, FQGNSA. Trimming removed 5 bases from V and 3 bases from J, with 8 bases in between. The data originate from a study of T cells after yellow fever vaccination. In the study overall: Libraries from low-cell-number fractions were prepared with the SMART-Seq v4 Ultra Low Input RNA kit.

Study-wide points: The secondary T-cell response peaked on day 5, not day 15, but was weaker. Among primary-vaccination clones, most reappeared after the booster, at approximately 97% for CD4 and approximately 88% for CD8.

TCR cDNA, made by 5'RACE template switching, carried an added universal primer site and UMIs. TCRdb independently ran MiXCR on the 5' RACE reads; one entry per CDR3 protein. The sample holds some 300,000 distinct CDR3 sequences, roughly 9% seen once. This TCR came from a man aged 18 to 29 who received the YFV17D yellow fever vaccine. The chain combines TRBV7-2 with TRBJ1-5, with unresolved D. The sample here was CD4+ T cells sorted from PBMCs, taken 5 days after the yellow fever booster vaccination. CDR3 coding DNA: TGTGCCAGCAGCCCCACGACCAATCAGCCCCAGCATTTT. It is translated as CASSPTTNQPQHF.